These T cell receptor beta chains were read from a single sample in a study of cytomegalovirus exposure and HLA in healthy donors. Assay used: immunoSEQ multiplex PCR; TCRdb lists only in-frame clones, some missing. The sample includes about 220,000 clones, around 88% of them seen just once. The sequenced sample consisted of PBMCs. These receptors all come from a woman under 30 in good health and CMV-seronegative. CDR3s include the opening cysteine and the closing phenylalanine or tryptophan. Each record gives: J gene, D gene, clone size, V gene, CDR3 protein, CDR3 DNA. The D gene is left open where the match is weak. Rows give clone size only sometimes, using once, few, many, or a class for an expanded clone.

j_gene: TRBJ1-1; d_gene: .; abundance: .; v_gene: TRBV12-2; CDR3aa: CASRLNWFEGREGTEAFF; CDR3nt: TGTGCAAGTCGCTTAAACTGGTTCGAAGGCAGGGAAGGCACTGAAGCTTTCTTT
j_gene: TRBJ1-2; d_gene: .; abundance: .; v_gene: TRBV2; CDR3aa: CASKQGSILYGYTF; CDR3nt: TGTGCCAGCAAACAGGGATCGATCCTCTATGGCTACACCTTC
j_gene: TRBJ2-2; d_gene: TRBD1; abundance: .; v_gene: TRBV4-1; CDR3aa: CASSQEQGMGTGELFF; CDR3nt: TGCGCCAGCAGCCAAGAACAGGGGATGGGCACCGGGGAGCTGTTTTTT
j_gene: TRBJ2-7; d_gene: TRBD1; abundance: many; v_gene: TRBV19; CDR3aa: CASSIRQGYEQYF; CDR3nt: TGTGCCAGTAGTATTAGACAGGGCTACGAGCAGTACTTC
j_gene: TRBJ2-5; d_gene: .; abundance: .; v_gene: TRBV18; CDR3aa: CASSPDRQETQYF; CDR3nt: TGTGCCAGCTCACCCGACAGACAAGAGACCCAGTACTTC
j_gene: TRBJ2-1; d_gene: TRBD2; abundance: .; v_gene: TRBV27; CDR3aa: CATATAGIYNEQFF; CDR3nt: TGTGCCACAGCTACAGCGGGGATCTACAATGAGCAGTTCTTC
j_gene: TRBJ2-7; d_gene: .; abundance: .; v_gene: TRBV5-1; CDR3aa: CASSLGDRQYEQYF; CDR3nt: TGCGCCAGCAGCTTAGGTGACAGGCAGTACGAGCAGTACTTC
j_gene: TRBJ2-7; d_gene: .; abundance: .; v_gene: TRBV2; CDR3aa: CASSRTVYEQYF; CDR3nt: TGTGCCAGCAGTAGGACAGTTTACGAGCAGTACTTC
j_gene: TRBJ2-7; d_gene: TRBD2; abundance: .; v_gene: TRBV9; CDR3aa: CASSAGVWYEQYF; CDR3nt: TGTGCCAGCAGTGCGGGAGTGTGGTACGAGCAGTACTTC
j_gene: TRBJ2-5; d_gene: TRBD2; abundance: .; v_gene: TRBV15; CDR3aa: CATSGGTIPNGETQYF; CDR3nt: TGTGCCACCAGCGGCGGGACTATTCCGAATGGGGAGACCCAGTACTTC
j_gene: TRBJ2-7; d_gene: .; abundance: .; v_gene: TRBV27; CDR3aa: CASSSSGTPYEQYF; CDR3nt: TGTGCCAGCAGTTCCTCCGGGACTCCCTACGAGCAGTACTTC
j_gene: TRBJ2-7; d_gene: TRBD2; abundance: .; v_gene: TRBV7-2; CDR3aa: CASSLLQREGLEQYF; CDR3nt: TGTGCCAGCAGCTTATTGCAGCGGGAGGGTTTAGAGCAGTACTTC
j_gene: TRBJ2-7; d_gene: .; abundance: .; v_gene: TRBV5-5; CDR3aa: CASSPNTGWGDSYEQYF; CDR3nt: TGTGCCAGCAGCCCGAACACAGGTTGGGGGGACTCCTACGAGCAGTACTTC
j_gene: TRBJ1-1; d_gene: .; abundance: .; v_gene: TRBV5-1; CDR3aa: CASSFGGYMNTEAFF; CDR3nt: TGCGCCAGCAGCTTTGGGGGGTACATGAACACTGAAGCTTTCTTT
j_gene: TRBJ2-3; d_gene: TRBD1; abundance: .; v_gene: TRBV5-4; CDR3aa: CASSLGGQGTDTQYF; CDR3nt: TGTGCCAGCAGCTTGGGGGGACAGGGAACAGATACGCAGTATTTT
j_gene: TRBJ2-1; d_gene: .; abundance: .; v_gene: TRBV6-1; CDR3aa: CASSVLSGQAYNEQFF; CDR3nt: TGTGCCAGCAGTGTCTTATCTGGGCAGGCCTACAATGAGCAGTTCTTC
j_gene: TRBJ2-4; d_gene: .; abundance: .; v_gene: TRBV20-1; CDR3aa: CSASLFNIQYF; CDR3nt: TGCAGTGCTTCTCTGTTCAACATTCAGTACTTC
j_gene: TRBJ2-3; d_gene: TRBD1; abundance: .; v_gene: TRBV4-1; CDR3aa: CASSPRDRVTDTQYF; CDR3nt: TGCGCCAGCAGCCCCCGGGACAGGGTTACAGATACGCAGTATTTT
j_gene: TRBJ2-5; d_gene: .; abundance: .; v_gene: TRBV12-5; CDR3aa: CASSPGQETQYF; CDR3nt: TGTGCTAGTAGTCCAGGACAAGAGACCCAGTACTTC
j_gene: TRBJ1-3; d_gene: .; abundance: once; v_gene: TRBV27; CDR3aa: CASSPSRGTSGNTIYF; CDR3nt: TGTGCCAGCAGTCCCTCCCGGGGAACCTCTGGAAACACCATATATTTT
j_gene: TRBJ1-1; d_gene: TRBD1; abundance: .; v_gene: TRBV18; CDR3aa: CASSPPRTGNGDTEAFF; CDR3nt: TGTGCCAGCTCACCACCTAGGACAGGGAATGGTGACACTGAAGCTTTCTTT
j_gene: TRBJ2-5; d_gene: .; abundance: .; v_gene: TRBV27; CDR3aa: CASSPGHPQETQYF; CDR3nt: TGTGCCAGCAGCCCGGGACATCCACAAGAGACCCAGTACTTC